This passage covers 6 T cell receptor beta chains from one sample sequenced in a study of human T cells and chemical hapten exposure (dated by TCRdb to about 2021). During library preparation, unique molecular identifiers were attached to individual cDNA molecules so that TCRs could be counted quantitatively and reproducibly. The public reads were quality trimmed at Q25 with fastp and then assembled into clones with MiXCR by TCRdb, keeping productive beta chains. CDR3 protein duplicates are merged, each entry listing the most common genes and DNA. The sample table records 3,000 to 3,500 distinct CDR3 sequences; about 47% of these occur just once. The ten largest clonotypes hold under 13% of the sample. Total RNA was extracted from unfractionated whole blood that had been collected in Tempus Blood RNA tubes. Sequencing was carried out using whole blood. The source of these receptors is a human donor who had alopecia or was a healthy volunteer (not recorded which). Some clones in this sample may be carry-over from other donors' samples. This table probably holds off-target reads from a library built for another chain.

The genes are TRBV18 and TRBJ2-7; tentative D call: TRBD1 (6 bases). There are 12 residues in the CDR3. The ends were cut back, 3 bases at V and 7 bases at J, with 10 bases in the middle. The germline gives CDR1 KGHSH, CDR2 LQKENI. The CDR3: CASSPDSGEQYF. The CDR3 DNA reads TGTGCCAGCTCACCGGACAGTGGGGAGCAGTACTTC.

The chain has TRBV3-1 and TRBJ2-1; TRBD2 matches at 8 bases. This CDR3 comprises 13 residues. From germline, CDR1 is LGHDT and CDR2 YNNKEL (reference sequence). With 6 bases clipped from V and 9 bases from J, the junction kept 7 bases outside the gene matches. The CDR3 reads CASRYLAGVEQFF. CDR3 nucleotides: TGTGCCAGCAGGTATCTAGCGGGTGTTGAGCAGTTCTTC.

This clonotype was seen only a few times. The V and J genes are TRBV6-5 and TRBJ2-1; a weak D match, TRBD2 (6 bases). This CDR3 spans 15 amino acids. The V end lost 5 bases, the J end lost 3 bases, and 14 bases lay between the germline ends. The germline V gene encodes CDR1 MNHEY and CDR2 SVGAGI. The CDR3 nucleotides read TGTGCCAGCAGTGCTACTCTGGACTACTACAATGAGCAGTTCTTC. Its protein product is CASSATLDYYNEQFF.

CDR3 DNA: TGTGCCAGCCTGAGGGCGGGGACCAACACCGGGGAGCTGTTTTTT. This translates into CASLRAGTNTGELFF. The chain joins TRBV6-5 to TRBJ2-2; a weak D match, TRBD2 (6 bases). The germline gives CDR1 MNHEY, CDR2 SVGAGI. CDR3 length: 15 amino acids. Deletions cut 8 bases from V and 2 bases from J, with 15 bases between.

The CDR3 loop is CSVGVGGSYEQYF. The DNA of the CDR3 is TGCAGCGTTGGAGTAGGGGGTTCCTACGAGCAGTACTTC. The genes are TRBV29-1 and TRBJ2-7, with a possible D match to TRBD1 (6 bases). This CDR3 comprises 13 residues. Trimming shortened V by 4 bases and J by 1 base, and 11 bases separated the two germline ends. Germline V gives CDR1 SQVTM, CDR2 ANQGSEA.

The sample holds a few counts of this clonotype. The chain carries TRBV28 and TRBJ2-1; 8 positions agree with TRBD2. Germline lookup yields CDR1 MDHEN and CDR2 SYDVKM. Germline trimming cut 4 bases from V and 8 bases from J; bases unmatched to any gene: 13. The CDR3 has 16 residues. The CDR3 nucleotides are TGTGCCAGCAGTTCCCCCGGGAGCGGGAGTAGCTATGAGCAGTTCTTC. Amino acid sequence: CASSSPGSGSSYEQFF. The variable domain in full, with the rest retrieved from reference TRBV28 and TRBJ2-1, is DVKVTQSSRYLVKRTGEKVFLECVQDMDHENMFWYRQDPGLGLRLIYFSYDVKMKEKGDIPEGYSVSREKKERFSLILESASTNQTSMYLCASSSPGSGSSYEQFFGPGTRLTVL.